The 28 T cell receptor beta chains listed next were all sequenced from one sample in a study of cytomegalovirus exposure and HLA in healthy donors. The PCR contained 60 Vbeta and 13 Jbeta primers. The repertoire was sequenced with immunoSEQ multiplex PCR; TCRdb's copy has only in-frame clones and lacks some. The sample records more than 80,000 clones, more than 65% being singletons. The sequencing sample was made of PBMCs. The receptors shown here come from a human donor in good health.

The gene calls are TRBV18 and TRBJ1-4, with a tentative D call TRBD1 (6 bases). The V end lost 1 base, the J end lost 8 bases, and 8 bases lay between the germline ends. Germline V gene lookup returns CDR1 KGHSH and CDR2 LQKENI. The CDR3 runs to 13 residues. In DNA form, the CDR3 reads TGTGCCAGCTCACCACGGGGGCACGAAAAACTGTTTTTT. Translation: CASSPRGHEKLFF. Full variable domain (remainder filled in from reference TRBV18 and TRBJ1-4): NAGVMQNPRHLVRRRGQEARLRCSPMKGHSHVYWYRQLPEEGLKFMVYLQKENIIDESGMPKERFSAEFPKEGPSILRIQQVVRGDSAAYFCASSPRGHEKLFFGSGTQLSVL.

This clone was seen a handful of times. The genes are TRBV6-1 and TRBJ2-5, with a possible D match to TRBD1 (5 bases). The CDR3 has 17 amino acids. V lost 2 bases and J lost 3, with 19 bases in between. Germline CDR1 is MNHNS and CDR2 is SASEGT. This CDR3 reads CASSESIGAGWEETQYF. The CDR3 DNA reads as TGTGCCAGCAGTGAAAGTATAGGGGCAGGGTGGGAAGAGACCCAGTACTTC.

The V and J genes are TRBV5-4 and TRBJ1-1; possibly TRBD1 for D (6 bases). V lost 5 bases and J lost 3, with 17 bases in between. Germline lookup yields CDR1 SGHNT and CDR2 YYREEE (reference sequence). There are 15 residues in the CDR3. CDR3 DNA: TGTGCCAGCAGGATCAGCCCAACAGGGCACACTGAAGCTTTCTTT. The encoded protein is CASRISPTGHTEAFF. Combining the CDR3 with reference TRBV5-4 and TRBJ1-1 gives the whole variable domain ETGVTQSPTHLIKTRGQQVTLRCSSQSGHNTVSWYQQALGQGPQFIFQYYREEENGRGNFPPRFSGLQFPNYSSELNVNALELDDSALYLCASRISPTGHTEAFFGQGTRLTVV.

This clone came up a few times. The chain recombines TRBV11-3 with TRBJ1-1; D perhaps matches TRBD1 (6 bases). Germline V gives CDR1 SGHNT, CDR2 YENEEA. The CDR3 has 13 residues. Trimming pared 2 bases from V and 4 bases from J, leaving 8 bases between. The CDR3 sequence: CASSLSRGTEAFF. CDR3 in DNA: TGTGCCAGCAGCTTATCCAGGGGCACTGAAGCTTTCTTT.

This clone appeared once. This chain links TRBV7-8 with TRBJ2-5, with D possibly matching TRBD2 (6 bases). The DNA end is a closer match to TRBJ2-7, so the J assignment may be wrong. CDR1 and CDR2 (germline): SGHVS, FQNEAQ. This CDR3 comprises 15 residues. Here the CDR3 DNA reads TGTGCCAGCAGCTTTCTCATGGCGGGGCCGGCCGAGCAGTACTTC. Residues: CASSFLMAGPAEQYF.

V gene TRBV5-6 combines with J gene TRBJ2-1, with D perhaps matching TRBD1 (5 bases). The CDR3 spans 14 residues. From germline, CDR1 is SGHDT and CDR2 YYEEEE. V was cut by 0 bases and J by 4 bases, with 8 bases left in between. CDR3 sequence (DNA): TGTGCCAGCAGCTTGGGGGGCAGATACAATGAGCAGTTCTTC. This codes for CASSLGGRYNEQFF.

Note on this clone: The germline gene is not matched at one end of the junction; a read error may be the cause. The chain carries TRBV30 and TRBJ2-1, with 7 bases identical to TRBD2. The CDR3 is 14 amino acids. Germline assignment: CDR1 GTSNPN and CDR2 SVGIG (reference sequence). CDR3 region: CARRAGLSYNEQFF. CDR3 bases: TGTGCCAGGAGAGCGGGACTATCCTACAATGAGCAGTTCTTC.

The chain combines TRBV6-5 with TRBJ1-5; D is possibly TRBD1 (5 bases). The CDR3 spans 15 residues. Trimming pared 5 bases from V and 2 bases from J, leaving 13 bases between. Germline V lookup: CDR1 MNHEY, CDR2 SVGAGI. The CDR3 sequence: CASSQGVGGNQPQHF. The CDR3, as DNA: TGTGCCAGCAGTCAAGGGGTAGGGGGCAATCAGCCCCAGCATTTT.

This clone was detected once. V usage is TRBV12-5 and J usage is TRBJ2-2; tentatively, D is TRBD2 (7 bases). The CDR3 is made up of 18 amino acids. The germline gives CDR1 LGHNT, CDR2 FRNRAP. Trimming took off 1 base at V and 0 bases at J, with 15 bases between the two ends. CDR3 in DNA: TGTGCTAGTGGTTTGGGAGGGGGGGCCTGGGCGAACACCGGGGAGCTGTTTTTT. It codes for CASGLGGGAWANTGELFF.

In DNA form, the CDR3 reads TGTGCCACCAGCAGAGTGCGCAGGGGGAACACCGGGGAGCTGTTTTTT. It encodes CATSRVRRGNTGELFF. The V call is TRBV15, the J call TRBJ2-2; weak D call: TRBD1 (6 bases). The CDR3 sequence is 16 residues long. Germline V gene lookup returns CDR1 LNHNV and CDR2 YYDKDF (reference sequence). Trimming cost V 1 base and J 1 base, with 10 bases left between them.

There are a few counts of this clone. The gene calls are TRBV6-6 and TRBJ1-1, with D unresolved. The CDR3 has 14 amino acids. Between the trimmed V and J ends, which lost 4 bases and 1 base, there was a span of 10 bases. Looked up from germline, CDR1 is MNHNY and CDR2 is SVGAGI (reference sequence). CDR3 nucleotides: TGTGCCAGCAGTTGGTGGGAGAGGAACACTGAAGCTTTCTTT. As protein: CASSWWERNTEAFF.

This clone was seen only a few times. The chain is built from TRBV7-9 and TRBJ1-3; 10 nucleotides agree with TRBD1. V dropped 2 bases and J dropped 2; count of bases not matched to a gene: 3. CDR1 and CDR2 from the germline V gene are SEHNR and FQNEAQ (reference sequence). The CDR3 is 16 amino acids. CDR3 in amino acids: CASSLPGQGTGNTIYF. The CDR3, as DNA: TGTGCCAGCAGCTTACCGGGACAGGGGACTGGAAACACCATATATTTT.

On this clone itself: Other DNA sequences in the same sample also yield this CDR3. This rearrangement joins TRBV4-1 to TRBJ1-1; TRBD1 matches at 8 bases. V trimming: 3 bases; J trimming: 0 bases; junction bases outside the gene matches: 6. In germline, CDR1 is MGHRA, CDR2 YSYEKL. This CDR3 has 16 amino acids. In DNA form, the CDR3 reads TGCGCCAGCAGCCACCTCTACAGGGGGATGAACACTGAAGCTTTCTTT. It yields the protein CASSHLYRGMNTEAFF.

The CDR3 DNA is TGTGCCAGCAGCCAAGATTATGGAGGTGAAGCTTTCTTT. Translating gives CASSQDYGGEAFF. V gene TRBV14 combines with J gene TRBJ1-1; D is unclear. Trimming removed 0 bases at V and 7 bases at J, with 9 bases between. Germline CDR1 reads SGHDN; CDR2 reads FVKESK. The CDR3 covers 13 residues.

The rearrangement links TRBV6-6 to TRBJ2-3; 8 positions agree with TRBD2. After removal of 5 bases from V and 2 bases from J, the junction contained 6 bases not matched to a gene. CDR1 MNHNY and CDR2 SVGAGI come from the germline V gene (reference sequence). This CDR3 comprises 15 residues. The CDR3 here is CASSPTSAHTDTQYF. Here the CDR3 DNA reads TGTGCCAGCAGTCCGACTAGCGCCCACACAGATACGCAGTATTTT.

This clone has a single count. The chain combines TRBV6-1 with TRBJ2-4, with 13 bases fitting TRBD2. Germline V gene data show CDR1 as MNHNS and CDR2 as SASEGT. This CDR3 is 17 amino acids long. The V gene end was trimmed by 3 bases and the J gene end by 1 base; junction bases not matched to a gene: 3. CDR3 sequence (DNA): TGTGCCAGCAGTGAGACTAGCGGGGGGCAGGCCAAAAACATTCAGTACTTC. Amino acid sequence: CASSETSGGQAKNIQYF.

DNA of the CDR3: TGTGCCAGCAGTCGACGGACACTCGACGGGGAGCTGTTTTTT. Its protein product is CASSRRTLDGELFF. The chain couples TRBV6-1 to TRBJ2-2; tentatively, D is TRBD1 (5 bases). The V and J ends lost 5 bases and 7 bases respectively, with 14 bases between them. This CDR3 has 14 amino acids. The germline V gene has CDR1 MNHNS and CDR2 SASEGT.

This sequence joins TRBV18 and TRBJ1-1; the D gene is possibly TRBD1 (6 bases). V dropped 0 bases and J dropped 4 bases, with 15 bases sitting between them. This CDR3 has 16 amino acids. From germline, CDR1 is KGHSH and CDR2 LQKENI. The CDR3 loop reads CASSPPGTGSGTEAFF. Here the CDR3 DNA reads TGTGCCAGCTCACCACCGGGTACAGGGTCAGGCACTGAAGCTTTCTTT.

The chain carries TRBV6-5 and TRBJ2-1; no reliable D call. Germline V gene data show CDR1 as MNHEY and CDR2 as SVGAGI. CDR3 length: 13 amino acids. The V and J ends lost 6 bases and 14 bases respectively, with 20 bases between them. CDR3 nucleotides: TGTGCCAGCAGGGTAGGTTTGACGAGAAGCGAGTTCTTC. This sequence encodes CASRVGLTRSEFF.

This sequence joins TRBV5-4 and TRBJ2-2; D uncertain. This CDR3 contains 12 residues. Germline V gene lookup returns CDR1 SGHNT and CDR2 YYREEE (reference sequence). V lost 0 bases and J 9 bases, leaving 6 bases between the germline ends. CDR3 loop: CASSLVSRELFF. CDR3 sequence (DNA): TGTGCCAGCAGCTTGGTTTCTCGGGAGCTGTTTTTT. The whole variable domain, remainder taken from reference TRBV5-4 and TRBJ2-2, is ETGVTQSPTHLIKTRGQQVTLRCSSQSGHNTVSWYQQALGQGPQFIFQYYREEENGRGNFPPRFSGLQFPNYSSELNVNALELDDSALYLCASSLVSRELFFGEGSRLTVL.

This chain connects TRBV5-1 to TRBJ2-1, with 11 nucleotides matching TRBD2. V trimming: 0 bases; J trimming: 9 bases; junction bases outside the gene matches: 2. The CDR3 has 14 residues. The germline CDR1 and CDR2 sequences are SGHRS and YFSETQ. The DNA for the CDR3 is TGCGCCAGCAGCTTGGTCCTAGCGGGAGGTGAGCAGTTCTTC. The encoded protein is CASSLVLAGGEQFF.

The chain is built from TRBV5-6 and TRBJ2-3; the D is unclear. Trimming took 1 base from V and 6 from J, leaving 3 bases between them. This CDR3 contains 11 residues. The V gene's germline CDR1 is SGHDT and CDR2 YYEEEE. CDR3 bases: TGTGCCAGCAGCTTGCTGGATACGCAGTATTTT. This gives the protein CASSLLDTQYF.

This chain's CDR3 is CAWSVTGGGYTF. The CDR3 coding sequence is TGTGCCTGGAGTGTTACTGGTGGTGGCTACACCTTC. V usage is TRBV30 and J usage is TRBJ1-2; D is unresolved. Germline lookup yields CDR1 GTSNPN and CDR2 SVGIG (reference sequence). The CDR3 contains 12 residues. V was trimmed by 0 bases and J by 7 bases, leaving 9 bases between them.

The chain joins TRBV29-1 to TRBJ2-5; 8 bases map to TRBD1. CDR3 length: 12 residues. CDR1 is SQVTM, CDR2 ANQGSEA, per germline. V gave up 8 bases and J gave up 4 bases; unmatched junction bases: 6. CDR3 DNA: TGCAGCACCAAGACAGGGGTAGAGACCCAGTACTTC. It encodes CSTKTGVETQYF.

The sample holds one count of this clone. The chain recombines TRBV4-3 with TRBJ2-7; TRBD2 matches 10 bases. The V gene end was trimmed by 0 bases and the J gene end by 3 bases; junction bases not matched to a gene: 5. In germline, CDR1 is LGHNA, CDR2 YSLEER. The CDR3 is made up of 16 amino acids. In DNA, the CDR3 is TGCGCCAGCAGCCAAGATCAACTAGCGGGACTCTACGAGCAGTACTTC. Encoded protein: CASSQDQLAGLYEQYF.

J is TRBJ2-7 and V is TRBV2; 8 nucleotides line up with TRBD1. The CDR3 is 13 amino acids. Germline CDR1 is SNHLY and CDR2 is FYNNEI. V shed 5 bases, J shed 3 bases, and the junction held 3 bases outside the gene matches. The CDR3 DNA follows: TGTGCCAGCAGTCCGGGACAGGACTACGAGCAGTACTTC. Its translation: CASSPGQDYEQYF.

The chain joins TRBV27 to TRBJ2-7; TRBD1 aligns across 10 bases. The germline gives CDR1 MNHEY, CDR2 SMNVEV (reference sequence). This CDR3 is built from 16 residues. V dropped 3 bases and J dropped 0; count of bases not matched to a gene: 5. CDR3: CASSLAGQGSSYEQYF. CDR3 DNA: TGTGCCAGCAGTTTGGCGGGACAGGGGAGCTCCTACGAGCAGTACTTC.

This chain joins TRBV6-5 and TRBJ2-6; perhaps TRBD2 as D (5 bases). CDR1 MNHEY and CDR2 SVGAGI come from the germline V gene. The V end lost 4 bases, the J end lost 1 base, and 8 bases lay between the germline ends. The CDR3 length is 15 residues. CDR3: CASSSPGSGANVLTF. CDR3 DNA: TGTGCCAGCAGTTCCCCGGGATCTGGGGCCAACGTCCTGACTTTC.